This T cell receptor (beta chain) was retrieved from a study of blood T cells in healthy people across ages. Findings and limits, study-wide: When one million T cells were used, diversity estimates were thought to be underestimates. PBMCs that were unsorted prevented a conclusive naive versus antigen-experienced comparison.

Primers used in a second PCR of about 6 to 11 cycles were a sample-barcoded 5' primer and a J-beta primer mix. TCRdb ran MiXCR on the 5' RACE reads and lists one entry per CDR3 protein. The sample holds 1.5 million to 2 million distinct CDR3 sequences, 28% seen once. The table lists this clonotype with many counts. Its antigen is undetermined. The V and J ends lost 1 base and 7 bases respectively, with 11 bases between them. The length of the CDR3 is 13 residues. Germline V CDR1 and CDR2: MGHRA, YSYEKL. The chain combines TRBV4-1 with TRBJ2-7; a weak D match, TRBD2 (5 bases). The sample comprised blood. This TCR was sampled from a woman under 40 in good health. CDR3 amino acids: CASSQGPWEEQYF. CDR3 sequence (DNA): TGCGCCAGCAGCCAAGGACCCTGGGAGGAGCAGTACTTC.